The 24 T cell receptor beta chains below were found in one sample sequenced in a study of blood T cell repertoires in COVID-19. Some clones are missing from TCRdb's copy, which holds only in-frame ones; the method was immunoSEQ multiplex PCR. The sample includes roughly 100,000 clones, approximately 84% seen only once; the top ten take around 4.5%. Material for sequencing was peripheral blood. The source is a human donor in a cohort sampled during active COVID-19.

The gene calls are TRBV4-1 and TRBJ2-6; D ambiguous. Germline V lookup: CDR1 MGHRA, CDR2 YSYEKL. Trimming stripped 1 base from V and 2 bases from J, with 9 bases between. The CDR3 is made up of 16 amino acids. The CDR3 DNA follows: TGCGCCAGCAGCCAAGTTTTAACTACTGGGGCCAACGTCCTGACTTTC. Its translation is CASSQVLTTGANVLTF.

This clone showed up just a few times. The V call is TRBV5-1, the J call TRBJ2-7, with a weak D call TRBD2 (5 bases). This CDR3 has 14 amino acids. Germline assignment: CDR1 SGHRS and CDR2 YFSETQ. Between the trimmed V and J ends, which lost 0 bases and 7 bases, there was a span of 14 bases. CDR3 protein: CASSLVVQPGEQYF. As DNA, the CDR3 is TGCGCCAGCAGCTTGGTGGTGCAGCCGGGGGAGCAGTACTTC.

This chain connects TRBV20-1 to TRBJ2-3; possibly TRBD2 for D (5 bases). CDR3 length: 15 residues. Trimming removed 3 bases from V and 0 bases from J, with 13 bases in between. Germline-derived CDR1 and CDR2 are DFQATT and SNEGSKA (reference sequence). The CDR3 coding sequence is TGCAGTGCTAGTCACGGGGAGTATAGCACAGATACGCAGTATTTT. This sequence encodes CSASHGEYSTDTQYF.

The chain is built from TRBV6-2 or TRBV6-3 and TRBJ2-1; TRBD2 might be the D (6 bases). The CDR3 covers 16 residues. Germline assignment: CDR1 MNHEY and CDR2 SVGEGT. V was cut by 5 bases and J by 3 bases, with 17 bases left in between. The CDR3 sequence: CASSGRESPSYNEQFF. CDR3 sequence (DNA): TGTGCCAGCAGTGGCCGGGAGAGCCCGAGCTACAATGAGCAGTTCTTC.

The chain links TRBV27 to TRBJ2-7; possible D gene TRBD2, 5 bases. The CDR3 runs 14 residues. Trimming shortened V by 3 bases and J by 4 bases, and 13 bases separated the two germline ends. Germline assignment: CDR1 MNHEY and CDR2 SMNVEV (reference sequence). DNA of the CDR3: TGTGCCAGCAGTTTCGGCGGGTCCAGGTACGAGCAGTACTTC. It yields the protein CASSFGGSRYEQYF.

This chain uses TRBV7-8 with TRBJ1-2; tentative D call: TRBD1 (6 bases). CDR3 length equals 16 residues. Germline CDR1 reads SGHVS; CDR2 reads FQNEAQ. The ends were cut back, 3 bases at V and 5 bases at J, with 19 bases in the middle. DNA for the CDR3: TGTGCCAGCAGCTTCCGAGGGGGGGGATGGCTTTATGGCTACACCTTC. This sequence encodes CASSFRGGGWLYGYTF. Together with reference TRBV7-8 and TRBJ1-2, the CDR3 gives the full variable domain: GAGVSQSPRYKVAKRGQDVALRCDPISGHVSLFWYQQALGQGPEFLTYFQNEAQLDKSGLPSDRFFAERPEGSVSTLKIQRTQQEDSAVYLCASSFRGGGWLYGYTFGSGTRLTVV.

CDR3 DNA sequence: TGTGCCAGCAGCTACGGGACAGGGTCCTACGAGCAGTACTTC. This gives the protein CASSYGTGSYEQYF. The chain joins TRBV7-2 to TRBJ2-7, with TRBD1 matching over 9 bases. CDR3 length equals 14 residues. CDR1 SGHTA and CDR2 FQGNSA come from the germline V gene. With V trimmed by 4 bases and J by 1 base, 2 bases remained unmatched. Full variable domain (missing parts from reference TRBV7-2 and TRBJ2-7): GAGVSQSPSNKVTEKGKDVELRCDPISGHTALYWYRQSLGQGLEFLIYFQGNSAPDKSGLPSDRFSAERTGGSVSTLTIQRTQQEDSAVYLCASSYGTGSYEQYFGPGTRLTVT.

The chain couples TRBV7-2 to TRBJ1-6; 7 nucleotides align to TRBD1. This CDR3 has 15 amino acids. Germline V CDR1 and CDR2: SGHTA, FQGNSA. V gave up 5 bases and J gave up 7 bases; unmatched junction bases: 8. CDR3 bases: TGTGCCAGCAGCAAAGAGGGACAGATGAATTCACCCCTCCACTTT. It yields the protein CASSKEGQMNSPLHF.

The chain is built from TRBV9 and TRBJ2-1; 9 nucleotides match TRBD2. The length of the CDR3 is 16 residues. J was trimmed by 7 bases and V by 0 bases; bases with no gene match: 8. The germline V gene encodes CDR1 SGDLS and CDR2 YYNGEE. The CDR3: CASSVGSLAGMNEQFF. CDR3 bases: TGTGCCAGCAGCGTAGGATCTCTAGCGGGGATGAATGAGCAGTTCTTC.

The chain links TRBV12-5 to TRBJ1-5, with 8 nucleotides matching TRBD1. Trimming took 8 bases from V and 0 from J; bases not matched to a gene: 9. Looked up from germline, CDR1 is LGHNT and CDR2 is FRNRAP. The CDR3 consists of 16 residues. CDR3 amino acids: CASRTGGVYSNQPQHF. CDR3 coding DNA: TGTGCTAGTCGAACAGGGGGTGTATATAGCAATCAGCCCCAGCATTTT.

The chain carries TRBV24-1 and TRBJ1-5, with a possible D match to TRBD1 (5 bases). V lost 2 bases and J 6 bases, leaving 13 bases between the germline ends. The CDR3 consists of 15 residues. The germline CDR1 and CDR2 sequences are KGHDR and SFDVKD. As DNA, the CDR3 is TGTGCCACCAGTGATTCTCGGCAGGGTAGTCAGCCCCAGCATTTT. Encoded protein: CATSDSRQGSQPQHF.

The chain links TRBV5-6 to TRBJ2-7; 7 bases agree with TRBD1. The CDR3 covers 16 residues. The J segment lost 1 base and the V segment lost 4 bases, leaving 11 bases of the junction unmatched. Per the germline V gene, CDR1 is SGHDT and CDR2 is YYEEEE. The CDR3, as DNA: TGTGCCAGCAGCCTGCTTGGGACAGTGTATTCCTACGAGCAGTACTTC. It is translated as CASSLLGTVYSYEQYF.

The chain carries TRBV28 and TRBJ2-1; TRBD2 aligns across 14 bases. CDR1 is MDHEN, CDR2 SYDVKM, per germline. The CDR3 covers 18 residues. V lost 3 bases and J lost 3; bases outside the gene matches: 7. CDR3 sequence (DNA): TGTGCCAGCAGTTTCCCCGGACTAGCGGGGGGCATCTACAATGAGCAGTTCTTC. Encoded protein: CASSFPGLAGGIYNEQFF.

The V gene is TRBV4-1, the J gene TRBJ1-2; D is perhaps TRBD1 (6 bases). This CDR3 contains 15 residues. V shed 0 bases and J shed 7 bases, with 15 bases lying between them. Germline V CDR1 and CDR2: MGHRA, YSYEKL. CDR3 sequence: CASSQDGAQGFGYTF. DNA of the CDR3: TGCGCCAGCAGCCAAGACGGCGCACAGGGTTTTGGCTACACCTTC.

This clone was counted a single time. The chain combines TRBV19 with TRBJ1-5; D is unresolved. CDR3 length: 13 residues. V shed 10 bases and J shed 4 bases, with 14 bases lying between them. The germline gives CDR1 LNHDA, CDR2 SQIVND (reference sequence). CDR3 sequence reads: CATPLRGNQPQHF. The DNA for the CDR3 is TGTGCCACCCCACTCCGAGGAAATCAGCCCCAGCATTTT. Full variable domain (rest looked up from reference TRBV19 and TRBJ1-5): DGGITQSPKYLFRKEGQNVTLSCEQNLNHDAMYWYRQDPGQGLRLIYYSQIVNDFQKGDIAEGYSVSREKKESFPLTVTSAQKNPTAFYLCATPLRGNQPQHFGDGTRLSIL.

This clone was counted at least ten times. This chain links TRBV10-3 with TRBJ1-2, with 7 bases matching TRBD1. CDR3 size: 18 residues. The V segment lost 10 bases and the J segment 3 bases; nucleotides outside the gene matches: 23. Germline V gene data show CDR1 as ENHRY and CDR2 as SYGVKD. The CDR3 nucleotides read TGTGCCAGCAAAGACAGGGTATCTCTTTCCCGCTCGGACTATGGCTACACCTTC. It translates to CASKDRVSLSRSDYGYTF.

This chain uses TRBV4-3 with TRBJ2-7; 8 bases align to TRBD2. The CDR3 spans 14 residues. CDR1 is LGHNA, CDR2 YSLEER, per germline. With 2 bases clipped from V and 3 bases from J, the junction kept 3 bases outside the gene matches. CDR3 nucleotides: TGCGCCAGCAGCCAAACCGGGACTAGCTACGAGCAGTACTTC. It encodes CASSQTGTSYEQYF.

The table lists this clone with a count of one. The chain carries TRBV7-7 and TRBJ1-3; 7 positions agree with TRBD1. The J segment lost 2 bases and the V segment lost 5 bases, leaving 6 bases of the junction unmatched. The CDR3 loop spans 15 amino acids. The V gene's germline CDR1 is SSHAT and CDR2 FNYEAQ (reference sequence). CDR3 sequence reads: CASSRTDRAGNTIYF. In DNA, the CDR3 is TGTGCCAGCAGCAGGACAGACAGGGCTGGAAACACCATATATTTT.

V is TRBV4-3 and J is TRBJ2-7, with 8 bases matching TRBD1. The germline V gene has CDR1 LGHNA and CDR2 YSLEER. The V gene end was trimmed by 5 bases and the J gene end by 1 base; junction bases not matched to a gene: 4. This CDR3 is built from 14 residues. CDR3 nucleotides: TGCGCCAGCAGCTCAGACAGGGGATCCTACGAGCAGTACTTC. Translated, it gives CASSSDRGSYEQYF.

The CDR3 bases are TGTGCCAGCAGCCCAAGGGGACTAGCGGGGCCCAGGGGTGAGCAGTTCTTC. Translated, it gives CASSPRGLAGPRGEQFF. This chain joins TRBV7-2 and TRBJ2-1; TRBD2 matches at 13 bases. Germline CDR1 reads SGHTA; CDR2 reads FQGNSA. The V gene end was trimmed by 5 bases and the J gene end by 9 bases; junction bases not matched to a gene: 13. This CDR3 region has 17 residues. Full variable domain (remainder filled in from reference TRBV7-2 and TRBJ2-1): GAGVSQSPSNKVTEKGKDVELRCDPISGHTALYWYRQSLGQGLEFLIYFQGNSAPDKSGLPSDRFSAERTGGSVSTLTIQRTQQEDSAVYLCASSPRGLAGPRGEQFFGPGTRLTVL.

V and J are TRBV3-1 (or the pseudogene TRBV3-2) and TRBJ1-5; a weak D match, TRBD1 (6 bases). The CDR3 sequence is 16 residues long. The V gene lost 4 bases and the J gene lost 7 bases, with 20 bases spanning the gap. Germline V gene lookup returns CDR1 LGHDT and CDR2 YNNKEL (reference sequence). In DNA, the CDR3 is TGTGCCAGCAGCCCCCGGGACACAGGGACGGGGCAGCCCCAGCATTTT. Translation gives CASSPRDTGTGQPQHF.

The chain couples TRBV3-1 (or the pseudogene TRBV3-2) to TRBJ1-2; no reliable D call. Between the trimmed V and J ends, which lost 0 bases and 4 bases, there was a span of 9 bases. This CDR3 region has 14 residues. The germline V gene has CDR1 LGHDT and CDR2 YNNKEL (reference sequence). The CDR3 protein is CASSQDQAFYGYTF. The CDR3, as DNA: TGTGCCAGCAGCCAAGATCAGGCCTTCTATGGCTACACCTTC.

The table lists this clone with a count of one. The gene calls are TRBV5-1 and TRBJ2-7, with 11 bases fitting TRBD1. V lost 4 bases to trimming and J lost 3 bases; unmatched junction nucleotides: 6. The germline V gene has CDR1 SGHRS and CDR2 YFSETQ. This CDR3 has 15 residues. The CDR3 region is CASSAQGTGGYEQYF. The DNA for the CDR3 is TGCGCCAGCAGCGCACAAGGGACAGGGGGCTACGAGCAGTACTTC.

The V gene is TRBV23-1, the J gene TRBJ1-6; 10 bases agree with TRBD1. TRBV23-1 is an open reading frame whose function is uncertain. The CDR3 spans 19 residues. J was trimmed by 2 bases and V by 3 bases; bases with no gene match: 10. The chain's CDR3 is CASSQTGGAGSPYNSPLHF. CDR3 bases: TGCGCCAGCAGTCAGACAGGGGGCGCGGGAAGCCCCTATAATTCACCCCTCCACTTT.